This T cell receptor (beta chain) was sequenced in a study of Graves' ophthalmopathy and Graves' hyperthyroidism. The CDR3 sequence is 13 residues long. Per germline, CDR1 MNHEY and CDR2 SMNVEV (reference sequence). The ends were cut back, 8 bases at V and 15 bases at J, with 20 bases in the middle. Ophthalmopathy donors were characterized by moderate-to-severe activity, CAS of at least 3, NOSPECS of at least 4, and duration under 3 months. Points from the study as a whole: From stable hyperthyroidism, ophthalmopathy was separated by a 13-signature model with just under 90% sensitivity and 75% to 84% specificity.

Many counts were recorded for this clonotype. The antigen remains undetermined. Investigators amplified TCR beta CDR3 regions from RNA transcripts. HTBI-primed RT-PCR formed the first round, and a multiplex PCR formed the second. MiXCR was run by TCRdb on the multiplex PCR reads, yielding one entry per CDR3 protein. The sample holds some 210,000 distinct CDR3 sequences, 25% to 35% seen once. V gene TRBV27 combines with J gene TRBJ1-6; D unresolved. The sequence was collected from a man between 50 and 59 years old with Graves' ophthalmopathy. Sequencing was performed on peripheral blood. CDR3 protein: CASGRALHRGLHF. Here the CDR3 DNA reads TGTGCCAGCGGGAGGGCCCTCCATCGTGGCCTCCACTTT.